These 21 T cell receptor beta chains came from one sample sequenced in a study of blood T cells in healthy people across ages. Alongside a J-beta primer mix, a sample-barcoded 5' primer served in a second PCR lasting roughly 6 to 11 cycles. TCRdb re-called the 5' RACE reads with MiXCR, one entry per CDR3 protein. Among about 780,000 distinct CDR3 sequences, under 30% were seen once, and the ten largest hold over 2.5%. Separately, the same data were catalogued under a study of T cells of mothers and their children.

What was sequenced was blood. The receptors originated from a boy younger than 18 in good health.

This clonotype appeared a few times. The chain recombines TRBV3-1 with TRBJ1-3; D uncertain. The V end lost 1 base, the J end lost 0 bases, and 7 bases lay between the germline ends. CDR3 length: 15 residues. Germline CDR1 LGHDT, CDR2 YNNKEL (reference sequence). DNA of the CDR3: TGTGCCAGCAGCCAAGCCCGGCGCTCTGGAAACACCATATATTTT. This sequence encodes CASSQARRSGNTIYF. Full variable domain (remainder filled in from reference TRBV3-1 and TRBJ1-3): DTAVSQTPKYLVTQMGNDKSIKCEQNLGHDTMYWYKQDSKKFLKIMFSYNNKELIINETVPNRFSPKSPDKAHLNLHINSLELGDSAVYFCASSQARRSGNTIYFGEGSWLTVV.

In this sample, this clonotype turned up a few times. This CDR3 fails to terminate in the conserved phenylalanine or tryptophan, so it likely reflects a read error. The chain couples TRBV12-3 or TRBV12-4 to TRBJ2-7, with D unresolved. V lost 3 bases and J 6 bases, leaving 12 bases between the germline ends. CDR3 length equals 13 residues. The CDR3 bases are TGTGCCAGCAGTTTGACCAGGTCGGTCGAGCAGTACTTA. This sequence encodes CASSLTRSVEQYL.

CDR3 region: CASSSKDFGELFF. CDR3 DNA: TGTGCCAGCAGCTCAAAAGATTTTGGGGAGCTGTTTTTT. The genes are TRBV7-3 and TRBJ2-2; D uncertain. Germline V gene lookup returns CDR1 SGHTA and CDR2 FQGTGA. The CDR3 consists of 13 residues. V gave up 4 bases and J gave up 8 bases, with 11 bases separating them.

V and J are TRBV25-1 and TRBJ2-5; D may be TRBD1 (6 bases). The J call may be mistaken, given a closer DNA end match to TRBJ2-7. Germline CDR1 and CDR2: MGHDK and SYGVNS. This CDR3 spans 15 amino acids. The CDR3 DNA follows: TGTGCCAGCAGTGAATCGCCAGGGGTCCCTTACGAGCAGTACTTC. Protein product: CASSESPGVPYEQYF.

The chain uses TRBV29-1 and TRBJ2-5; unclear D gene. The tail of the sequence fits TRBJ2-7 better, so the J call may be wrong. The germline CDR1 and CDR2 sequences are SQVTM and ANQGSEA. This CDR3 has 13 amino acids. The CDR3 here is CSVDIVWKGEQYF. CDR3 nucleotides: TGCAGCGTTGACATAGTTTGGAAGGGCGAGCAGTACTTC.

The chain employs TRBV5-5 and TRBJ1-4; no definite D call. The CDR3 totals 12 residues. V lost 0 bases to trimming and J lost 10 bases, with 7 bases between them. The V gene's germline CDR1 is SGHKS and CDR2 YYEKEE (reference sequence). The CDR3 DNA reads TGTGCCAGCAGCTTGGGGATCGGAAAACTGTTTTTT. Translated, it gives CASSLGIGKLFF.

CDR3 residues: CASSIYRGNQPQHF. The CDR3 nucleotides read TGTGCCAGCAGCATATACAGGGGCAATCAGCCCCAGCATTTT. This sequence joins TRBV7-3 and TRBJ1-5; TRBD1 might be the D (6 bases). There are 14 residues in the CDR3. CDR1 is SGHTA and CDR2 is FQGTGA in the germline V gene. V was pared by 5 bases and J by 2 bases, with 10 bases between.

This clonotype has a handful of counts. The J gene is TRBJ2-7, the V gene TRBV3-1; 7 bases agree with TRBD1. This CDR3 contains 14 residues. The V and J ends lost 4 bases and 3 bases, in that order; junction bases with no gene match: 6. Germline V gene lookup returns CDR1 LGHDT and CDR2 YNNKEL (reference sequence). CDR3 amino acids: CASSPWDRDYEQYF. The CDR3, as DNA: TGTGCCAGCAGCCCTTGGGACAGAGACTACGAGCAGTACTTC.

CDR3 nucleotides: TGCAGTGCCCAGGGGGTGCAAGAGACCCAGTACTTC. Its translation is CSAQGVQETQYF. The rearrangement uses TRBV20-1 and TRBJ2-5, with 7 bases lining up with TRBD1. Unmatched junction bases numbered 3, after V lost 6 bases and J lost 2 bases. The CDR3 runs 12 residues. In germline, CDR1 is DFQATT, CDR2 SNEGSKA (reference sequence).

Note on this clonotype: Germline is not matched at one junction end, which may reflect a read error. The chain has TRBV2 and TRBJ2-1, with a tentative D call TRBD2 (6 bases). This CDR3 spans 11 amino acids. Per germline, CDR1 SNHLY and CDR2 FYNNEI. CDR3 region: CASSLPGLQCF. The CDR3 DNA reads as TGTGCCAGCAGTCTACCGGGACTTCAGTGCTTC. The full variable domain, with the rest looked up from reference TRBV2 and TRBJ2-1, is EPEVTQTPSHQVTQMGQEVILRCVPISNHLYFYWYRQILGQKVEFLVSFYNNEISEKSEIFDDQFSVERPDGSNFTLKIRSTKLEDSAMYFCASSLPGLQCFGPGTRLTVL.

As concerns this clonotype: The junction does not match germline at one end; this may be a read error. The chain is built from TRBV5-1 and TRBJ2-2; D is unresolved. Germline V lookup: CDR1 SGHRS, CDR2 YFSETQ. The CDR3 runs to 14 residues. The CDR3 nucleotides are TGTGCCAGCAGCTTAAGCCTAGACACCGGGGAGCTGTTTTTT. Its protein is CASSLSLDTGELFF.

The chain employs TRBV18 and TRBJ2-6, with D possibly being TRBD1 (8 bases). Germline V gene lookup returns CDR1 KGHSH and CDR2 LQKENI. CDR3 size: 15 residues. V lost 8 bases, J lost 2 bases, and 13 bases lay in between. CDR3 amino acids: CASPQGGTGANVLTF. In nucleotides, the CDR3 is TGTGCCAGCCCACAGGGGGGGACTGGGGCCAACGTCCTGACTTTC.

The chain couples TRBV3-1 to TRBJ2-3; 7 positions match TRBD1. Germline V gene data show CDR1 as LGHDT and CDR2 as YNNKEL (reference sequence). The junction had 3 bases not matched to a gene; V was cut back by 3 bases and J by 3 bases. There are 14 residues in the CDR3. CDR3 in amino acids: CASSQTGLTDTQYF. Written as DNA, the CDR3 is TGTGCCAGCAGCCAGACAGGGTTGACAGATACGCAGTATTTT.

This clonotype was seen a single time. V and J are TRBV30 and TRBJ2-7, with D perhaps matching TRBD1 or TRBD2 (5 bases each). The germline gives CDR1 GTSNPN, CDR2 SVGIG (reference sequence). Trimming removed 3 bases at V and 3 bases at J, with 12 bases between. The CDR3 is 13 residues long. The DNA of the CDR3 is TGTGCCTGGAGGGGGACGGGTCGCTACGAGCAGTACTTC. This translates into CAWRGTGRYEQYF.

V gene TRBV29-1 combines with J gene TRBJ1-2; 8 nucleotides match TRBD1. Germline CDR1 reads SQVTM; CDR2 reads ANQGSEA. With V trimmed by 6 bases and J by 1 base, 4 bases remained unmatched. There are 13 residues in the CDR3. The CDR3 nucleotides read TGCAGCGTCCGGACAGGGAATAACTATGGCTACACCTTC. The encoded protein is CSVRTGNNYGYTF.

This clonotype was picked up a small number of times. The CDR3, as DNA: TGTGCCAGTAGTATGGGGACAGGGGCTACCGGGGAGCTGTTTTTT. Translation gives CASSMGTGATGELFF. The V gene is TRBV19, the J gene TRBJ2-2; 10 bases fit TRBD1. The germline V gene encodes CDR1 LNHDA and CDR2 SQIVND (reference sequence). This CDR3 spans 15 amino acids. V shed 3 bases, J shed 5 bases, and the junction held 3 bases outside the gene matches. Variable domain in full (rest from reference TRBV19 and TRBJ2-2): DGGITQSPKYLFRKEGQNVTLSCEQNLNHDAMYWYRQDPGQGLRLIYYSQIVNDFQKGDIAEGYSVSREKKESFPLTVTSAQKNPTAFYLCASSMGTGATGELFFGEGSRLTVL.

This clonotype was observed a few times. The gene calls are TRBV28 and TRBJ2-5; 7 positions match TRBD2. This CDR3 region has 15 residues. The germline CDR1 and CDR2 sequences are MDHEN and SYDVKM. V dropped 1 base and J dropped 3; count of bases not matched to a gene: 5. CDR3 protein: CASSLLTSSKETQYF. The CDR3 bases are TGTGCCAGCAGTTTATTGACTAGCTCAAAAGAGACCCAGTACTTC. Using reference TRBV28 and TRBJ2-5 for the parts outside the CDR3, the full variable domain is DVKVTQSSRYLVKRTGEKVFLECVQDMDHENMFWYRQDPGLGLRLIYFSYDVKMKEKGDIPEGYSVSREKKERFSLILESASTNQTSMYLCASSLLTSSKETQYFGPGTRLLVL.

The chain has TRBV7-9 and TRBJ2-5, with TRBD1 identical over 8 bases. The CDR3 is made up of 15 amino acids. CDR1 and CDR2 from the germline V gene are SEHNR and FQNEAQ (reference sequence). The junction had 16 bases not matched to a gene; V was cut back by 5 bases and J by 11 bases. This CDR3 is CASSLDRGPLYGQYF. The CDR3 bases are TGTGCCAGCAGCCTAGACAGGGGTCCGCTCTACGGGCAGTACTTC.

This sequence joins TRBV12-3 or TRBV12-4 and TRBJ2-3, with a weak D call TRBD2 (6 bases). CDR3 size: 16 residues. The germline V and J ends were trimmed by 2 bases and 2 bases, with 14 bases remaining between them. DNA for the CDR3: TGTGCCAGCAGTTTATCGGGGGAGACCCCCACAGATACGCAGTATTTT. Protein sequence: CASSLSGETPTDTQYF.

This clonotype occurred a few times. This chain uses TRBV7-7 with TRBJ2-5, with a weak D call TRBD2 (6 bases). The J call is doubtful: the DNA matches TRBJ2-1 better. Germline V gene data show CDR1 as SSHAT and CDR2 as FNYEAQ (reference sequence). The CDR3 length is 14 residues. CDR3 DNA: TGTGCCAGCAGCCCAGAGGGACTTCCCAATGAGCAGTTCTTC. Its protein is CASSPEGLPNEQFF.

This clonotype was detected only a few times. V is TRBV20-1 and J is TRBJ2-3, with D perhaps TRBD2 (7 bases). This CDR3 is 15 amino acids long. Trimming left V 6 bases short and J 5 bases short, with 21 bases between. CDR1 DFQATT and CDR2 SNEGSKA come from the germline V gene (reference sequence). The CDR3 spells CSADPRGGGRDTQYF. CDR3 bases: TGCAGTGCCGATCCCAGGGGCGGGGGAAGAGATACGCAGTATTTT.